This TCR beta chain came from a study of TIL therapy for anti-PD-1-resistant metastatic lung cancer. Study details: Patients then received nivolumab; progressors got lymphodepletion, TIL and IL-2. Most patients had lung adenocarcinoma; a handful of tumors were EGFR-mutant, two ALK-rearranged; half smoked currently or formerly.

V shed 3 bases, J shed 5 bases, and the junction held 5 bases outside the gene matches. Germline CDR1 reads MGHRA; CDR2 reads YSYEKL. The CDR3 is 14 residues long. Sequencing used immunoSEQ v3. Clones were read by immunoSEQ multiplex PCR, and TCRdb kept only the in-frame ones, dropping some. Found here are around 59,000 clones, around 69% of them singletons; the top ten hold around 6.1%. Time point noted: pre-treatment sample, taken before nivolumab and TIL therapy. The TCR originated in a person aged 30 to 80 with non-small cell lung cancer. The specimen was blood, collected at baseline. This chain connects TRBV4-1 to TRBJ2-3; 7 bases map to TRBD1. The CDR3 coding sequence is TGCGCCAGCAGCCAGAGGGGGCCAATAGATACGCAGTATTTT. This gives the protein CASSQRGPIDTQYF.